This T cell receptor (beta chain) was recorded in a study of regulatory T cells in long-lasting Graves disease. The TCR beta library used iRepertoire HTBI primers with Arm-PCR amplification of CDR3. In TCRdb, the multiplex PCR reads were re-called with MiXCR into one record per CDR3 protein. The sample has roughly 500,000 distinct CDR3 sequences, around 15% seen once; the top ten hold 17%. This clonotype was seen repeatedly, ten times or more. Its antigen is currently unknown. Study outcomes and limitations: Analyses excluded thyroid tissue, covering peripheral blood alone.

The sample's time point: newly diagnosed GD, antithyroid drugs for less than 3 months. After RNA was extracted from PBMCs, the TCR library was made from it. Graves' disease diagnosis was established per American Thyroid Association guidelines. Germline CDR1 is MDHEN and CDR2 is SYDVKM. V shed 6 bases, J shed 6 bases, and the junction held 2 bases outside the gene matches. This CDR3 spans 11 amino acids. The same data also went into a second study, on T cells in Graves' hyperthyroidism and ophthalmopathy. That paper notes: Aged 18 to 65, the patients had hyperthyroidism that was newly diagnosed and had lasted under 2 months. Clonotypes that were expanded in thyroid above 0.001 mostly appeared in blood too.

Sequencing used peripheral blood mononuclear cells (PBMCs), obtained at new diagnosis, from a patient treated with antithyroid drugs. This chain links TRBV28 with TRBJ2-7; 7 bases fit TRBD2. This sequence originates from a woman in her forties or fifties with Graves disease. The CDR3 DNA reads as TGTGCCAGCAGCCGGACTAGCGAGCAGTACTTC. Translation: CASSRTSEQYF.